The 17 T cell receptor beta chains listed next were all sequenced from one sample in a study of vaccination and CD4 T cells after COVID-19. Treatment noted: approximately 10-day PBMC culture with coronavirus spike peptide pools or control peptides (ViraFEST assay). It was before the COVID-19 pandemic (2011-2018) that the unexposed donor's CD4+ T cells were collected. The antigens of these receptors remain unknown. At the Johns Hopkins FTIC core, DNA taken from cultured CD4+ T cells was sequenced by way of the Oncomine TCR Beta short-read assay. From the PCR reads, TCRdb called clonotypes with MiXCR, one entry per CDR3 protein. Here the sample spans about 7,200 distinct CDR3 sequences, around a third being singletons. Sequenced sample: CD4+ T cells from blood, cultured in vitro. These receptors were collected from a human donor in good health.

This clonotype was seen a few times. This chain connects TRBV20-1 to TRBJ1-1; D gene ambiguous. The CDR3 sequence is 13 residues long. Trimming left V 6 bases short and J 1 base short, with 12 bases between. Germline assignment: CDR1 DFQATT and CDR2 SNEGSKA (reference sequence). Written as DNA, the CDR3 is TGCAGTGCAACCCCTTATTCGAACACTGAAGCTTTCTTT. Translating it yields CSATPYSNTEAFF.

This rearrangement joins TRBV19 to TRBJ2-7; no definite D call. Between the trimmed V and J ends, which lost 4 bases and 6 bases, there was a span of 10 bases. The CDR3 extends over 12 amino acids. Germline lookup yields CDR1 LNHDA and CDR2 SQIVND (reference sequence). The CDR3 protein is CASSTQFGEQYF. In nucleotides, the CDR3 is TGTGCCAGTAGTACCCAATTCGGCGAGCAGTACTTC.

This rearrangement joins TRBV28 to TRBJ2-7; D is possibly TRBD2 (6 bases). The germline CDR1 and CDR2 sequences are MDHEN and SYDVKM. This CDR3 is built from 14 residues. The ends were cut back, 6 bases at V and 3 bases at J, with 15 bases in the middle. CDR3 sequence: CASRVEGHLYEQYF. CDR3 DNA sequence: TGTGCCAGCAGGGTGGAGGGGCACCTCTACGAGCAGTACTTC.

The rearrangement joins TRBV7-2 to TRBJ2-1, with 8 bases fitting TRBD2. CDR1 and CDR2 from the germline V gene are SGHTA and FQGNSA. The CDR3 contains 16 residues. J lost 6 bases, V lost 5 bases, and 12 bases had no gene match. For the CDR3, the DNA is TGTGCCAGCAGCGTACCGGCGGGGGGAGGAATCAATGAGCAGTTCTTC. Translated, it gives CASSVPAGGGINEQFF.

This clonotype showed up just a few times. J is TRBJ1-5 and V is TRBV12-3 or TRBV12-4; 7 bases map to TRBD1. V lost 6 bases and J lost 4; bases outside the gene matches: 12. This CDR3 comprises 16 residues. In nucleotides, the CDR3 is TGTGCCAGCAGCCGCCCGGACGGGACAGCTAATCAGCCCCAGCATTTT. The encoded protein is CASSRPDGTANQPQHF.

This clonotype has more than one count but fewer than ten. The gene calls are TRBV20-1 and TRBJ1-5; 9 bases align to TRBD1. Losses at the gene ends were 3 bases for V and 5 bases for J; bases not matched to a gene: 2. Per germline, CDR1 DFQATT and CDR2 SNEGSKA (reference sequence). There are 13 residues in the CDR3. As DNA, the CDR3 is TGCAGTGCTAGGACAGGGGGAGATCAGCCCCAGCATTTT. Its protein product is CSARTGGDQPQHF.

The chain links TRBV7-3 to TRBJ2-3, with D unclear. CDR1 and CDR2 (germline): SGHTA, FQGTGA. The CDR3 totals 14 residues. The germline V and J ends were trimmed by 1 base and 2 bases, with 7 bases remaining between them. DNA for the CDR3: TGTGCCAGCAGCTTAAATCTATTCACAGATACGCAGTATTTT. Amino acid sequence: CASSLNLFTDTQYF.

The V and J genes are TRBV20-1 and TRBJ1-6; D is unclear. Germline CDR1 reads DFQATT; CDR2 reads SNEGSKA (reference sequence). There are 14 residues in the CDR3. V gave up 5 bases and J gave up 5 bases, with 13 bases separating them. The CDR3 bases are TGCAGTGCTTCAGGTTTAACAGATAATTCACCCCTCCACTTT. Amino acid sequence: CSASGLTDNSPLHF.

The J gene is TRBJ1-1, the V gene TRBV29-1, with 10 bases lining up with TRBD1. The CDR3 is 15 residues long. Trimming took 4 bases from V and 4 from J; bases not matched to a gene: 9. Germline CDR1 is SQVTM and CDR2 is ANQGSEA. CDR3 in amino acids: CSVGRRDRGGTEAFF. The CDR3 region has the DNA TGCAGCGTTGGACGGCGGGACAGGGGTGGCACTGAAGCTTTCTTT.

Comment on this clonotype: A much larger clonotype is one base distant, so this may be a read error. The chain is built from TRBV7-9 and TRBJ2-5, with unresolved D. From germline, CDR1 is SEHNR and CDR2 FQNEAQ (reference sequence). V was shortened by 5 bases and J by 5 bases, with 9 bases between the two germline ends. This CDR3 has 12 amino acids. CDR3 sequence reads: CASSHNRETQYF. The CDR3 coding sequence is TGTGCCAGCAGCCACAATAGGGAGACCCAGTACTTC.

This chain connects TRBV2 to TRBJ2-1; weak D call: TRBD2 (6 bases). The length of the CDR3 is 13 residues. CDR1 is SNHLY, CDR2 FYNNEI, per germline. V lost 7 bases and J 8 bases, leaving 15 bases between the germline ends. The CDR3 nucleotides read TGTGCCAGCAACTTAGGCGGGGCCTATGAGCAGTTCTTC. Translated: CASNLGGAYEQFF.

Remarks on this clonotype: One end of the junction varies from germline; a read error may be responsible. The V and J genes are TRBV7-7 and TRBJ2-2; possible D gene TRBD1, 6 bases. Germline V CDR1 and CDR2: SSHAT, FNYEAQ (reference sequence). The CDR3 sequence is 15 residues long. The CDR3 bases are TGTGCTAGCAGCTTAGTGCAGGGGCAATTCGGGGAGCTGTTTTTT. Translated: CASSLVQGQFGELFF.

This clonotype was seen a handful of times. The rearrangement uses TRBV7-3 and TRBJ1-2, with 8 bases matching TRBD1. The length of the CDR3 is 13 residues. J was trimmed by 8 bases and V by 5 bases; bases with no gene match: 7. Per germline, CDR1 SGHTA and CDR2 FQGTGA. The DNA for the CDR3 is TGTGCCAGCAGCATTCAGGGGGCGAAGGGCTACACCTTC. It codes for CASSIQGAKGYTF.

This clonotype occurred once. This chain joins TRBV29-1 and TRBJ1-1; D is perhaps TRBD1 (5 bases). Trimming took off 6 bases at V and 0 bases at J, with 11 bases between the two ends. The CDR3 has 13 amino acids. Germline V CDR1 and CDR2: SQVTM, ANQGSEA. The CDR3 spells CSVVQGLNTEAFF. The DNA for the CDR3 is TGCAGCGTAGTCCAGGGTCTGAACACTGAAGCTTTCTTT.

This clonotype appeared a few times. The V call is TRBV7-2, the J call TRBJ2-1; D gene unclear. Looked up from germline, CDR1 is SGHTA and CDR2 is FQGNSA. V dropped 2 bases and J dropped 5 bases, with 10 bases sitting between them. The CDR3 is made up of 14 amino acids. CDR3 residues: CASSLSVGNNEQFF. Here the CDR3 DNA reads TGTGCCAGCAGCTTATCCGTCGGCAACAATGAGCAGTTCTTC.

CDR3 bases: TGTGCCAGCAGTCCGACAGGGGGCGCGGCAGATACGCAGTATTTT. Protein sequence: CASSPTGGAADTQYF. The chain combines TRBV6-4 with TRBJ2-3; TRBD1 aligns across 10 bases. J gave up 4 bases and V 5 bases, and 6 bases lay outside the gene matches. The V gene's germline CDR1 is MRHNA and CDR2 SNTAGT. CDR3 length equals 15 residues.

V gene TRBV3-1 combines with J gene TRBJ1-6; 8 positions agree with TRBD1. The CDR3 runs to 13 residues. J lost 14 bases, V lost 4 bases, and 7 bases had no gene match. Germline values: CDR1 LGHDT, CDR2 YNNKEL (reference sequence). The DNA of the CDR3 is TGTGCCAGCAGCCCCGGACAGGGAAGGGCCCTCCACTTT. Protein sequence: CASSPGQGRALHF.